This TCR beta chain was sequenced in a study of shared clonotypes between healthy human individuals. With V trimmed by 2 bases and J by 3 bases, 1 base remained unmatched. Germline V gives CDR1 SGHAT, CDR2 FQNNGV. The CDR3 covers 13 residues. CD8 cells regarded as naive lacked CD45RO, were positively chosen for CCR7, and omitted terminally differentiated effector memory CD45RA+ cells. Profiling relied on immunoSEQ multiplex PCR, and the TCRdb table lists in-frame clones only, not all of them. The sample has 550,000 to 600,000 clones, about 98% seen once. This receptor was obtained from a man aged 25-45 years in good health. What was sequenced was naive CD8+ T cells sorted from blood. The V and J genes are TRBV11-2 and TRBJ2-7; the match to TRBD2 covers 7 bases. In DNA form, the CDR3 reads TGTGCCAGCAGCTTATGGGGGGGCTACGAGCAGTACTTC. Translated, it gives CASSLWGGYEQYF. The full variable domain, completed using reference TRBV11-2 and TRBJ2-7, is EAGVAQSPRYKIIEKRQSVAFWCNPISGHATLYWYQQILGQGPKLLIQFQNNGVVDDSQLPKDRFSAERLKGVDSTLKIQPAKLEDSAVYLCASSLWGGYEQYFGPGTRLTVT.